One sample yielded the 5 T cell receptor beta chains listed below, sequenced in a study of T cell repertoires in cytomegalovirus infection. Each CDR3 protein is one row after TCRdb ran MiXCR on the reads. The sample records about 180,000 distinct CDR3 sequences, over 13% being singletons. Sequenced material: PBMCs. Receptors were obtained from a human donor in good health (CMV status not recorded). Some clones in this sample may be carry-over from other donors' samples.

Of note for this clonotype: A read error may be the cause here, since a much bigger clone is one base away. The chain recombines TRBV6-6 with TRBJ1-1, with TRBD1 identical over 9 bases. The CDR3 totals 14 residues. Germline V CDR1 and CDR2: MNHNY, SVGAGI (reference sequence). CDR3 residues: CASSPQGANTEAYF. The DNA of the CDR3 is TGTGCCAGCAGCCCACAGGGGGCGAACACTGAAGCTTACTTT.

This clonotype was observed a few times. The chain employs TRBV9 and TRBJ2-1; TRBD2 is a possible D gene (5 bases). V shed 7 bases and J shed 9 bases, with 8 bases lying between them. Germline V gives CDR1 SGDLS, CDR2 YYNGEE. The CDR3 length is 10 residues. The CDR3 reads CASGGGEQFF. CDR3 nucleotide sequence: TGTGCCAGCGGAGGAGGTGAGCAGTTCTTC.

The J gene is TRBJ1-1, the V gene TRBV28; D gene unclear. Germline CDR1 is MDHEN and CDR2 is SYDVKM. Trimming left V 6 bases short and J 11 bases short, with 10 bases between. The CDR3 runs to 10 residues. CDR3 sequence reads: CASSSFIAFF. The CDR3 nucleotides read TGTGCCAGCAGCTCCTTTATTGCTTTCTTT.

This clonotype was detected only a few times. The chain combines TRBV11-1 with TRBJ2-7, with 7 bases aligning to TRBD1. Losses at the gene ends were 3 bases for V and 7 bases for J; bases not matched to a gene: 9. Germline-derived CDR1 and CDR2 are SGHAT and FQDESV (reference sequence). This CDR3 contains 14 residues. CDR3 residues: CASSFRGQPQEQYF. CDR3 nucleotide sequence: TGTGCCAGCAGCTTTAGGGGACAGCCGCAGGAGCAGTACTTC.

This clonotype has at least ten counts. The chain has TRBV7-6 and TRBJ1-2, with a tentative D call TRBD1 (5 bases). The CDR3 has 17 residues. Germline V gene lookup returns CDR1 SGHVS and CDR2 FNYEAQ. Trimming stripped 3 bases from V and 2 bases from J, with 19 bases between. The CDR3, as DNA: TGTGCCAGCAGCTTTGGGGGTGGACGGGGATCCAACTATGGCTACACCTTC. Protein sequence: CASSFGGGRGSNYGYTF.